Sequencing of this T cell receptor beta chain was carried out in a study of T cell repertoires in cytomegalovirus infection. On the study more broadly: Public signatures in TCR beta pointed to CMV infection and matching HLA type. General study results and limits: Of the TCR beta families, the public ones yielded a cumulative frequency that identified carriers of CMV plus the relevant HLA. The ex vivo response was dominated by HLA-C-restricted CMV-specific TCR beta clonotypes.

With respect to this clonotype: Its specificity is not known.

MiXCR was run by TCRdb on the reads, yielding one entry per CDR3 protein. The data show a few hundred thousand distinct CDR3 sequences, about 44% seen once. V lost 6 bases, J lost 3 bases, and 2 bases stayed unmatched. CDR3 length: 12 residues. Germline V gene sequence: CDR1 MNHEY, CDR2 SVGEGT. V is TRBV6-2 or TRBV6-3 and J is TRBJ2-7; 7 bases agree with TRBD1. This TCR came from a human donor in good health (CMV status not recorded). Some clones in this sample may be carry-over from other donors' samples. The sample in question was cultured PBMCs, obtained from culture after CMV antigen stimulation. CDR3 loop: CASRRQGYEQYF. Written as DNA, the CDR3 is TGTGCCAGCAGGCGACAGGGCTACGAGCAGTACTTC.